One sample yielded the 12 T cell receptor beta chains listed below, sequenced in a study of cytomegalovirus exposure and HLA in healthy donors. This PCR relied on a set of 60 Vbeta primers and 13 Jbeta primers. Only in-frame clones appear in the TCRdb table, and some are missing; sequencing was by immunoSEQ multiplex PCR. The profile shows nearly 110,000 clones, 70% to 85% of them singletons. Source material: PBMCs. The receptors derive from a boy younger than 18 in good health and CMV-seronegative.

V gene TRBV28 combines with J gene TRBJ1-1, with no clear D. Trimming cost V 2 bases and J 8 bases, with 9 bases left between them. The germline V gene has CDR1 MDHEN and CDR2 SYDVKM. The CDR3 consists of 12 residues. The CDR3 sequence: CASSLRGFEAFF. The CDR3 nucleotides read TGTGCCAGCAGTTTACGCGGGTTCGAAGCTTTCTTT.

The chain recombines TRBV7-9 with TRBJ1-4, with D maybe TRBD1 (5 bases). The length of the CDR3 is 15 residues. Germline loops: CDR1 SEHNR, CDR2 FQNEAQ (reference sequence). Trimming took 1 base from V and 4 from J, leaving 10 bases between them. The CDR3 region has the DNA TGTGCCAGCAGCTTAGAAACAGGCTTTAATGAAAAACTGTTTTTT. This gives the protein CASSLETGFNEKLFF.

The chain uses TRBV14 and TRBJ2-7; D unclear. Per germline, CDR1 SGHDN and CDR2 FVKESK. This CDR3 is built from 14 residues. Trimming removed 6 bases from V and 1 base from J, with 13 bases in between. CDR3 bases: TGTGCCAGCAGAGTCGCAACTATTTCCTACGAGCAGTACTTC. This sequence encodes CASRVATISYEQYF.

V is TRBV7-8 and J is TRBJ2-7; 10 positions match TRBD1. V was pared by 5 bases and J by 4 bases, with 5 bases of the junction left unmatched. Germline V gene sequence: CDR1 SGHVS, CDR2 FQNEAQ. CDR3 length: 14 residues. CDR3 bases: TGTGCCAGCAGCCAGACAGGGGGCCTTTACGAGCAGTACTTC. Translating it yields CASSQTGGLYEQYF.

This clone was found once. J is TRBJ1-2 and V is TRBV6-5; 10 bases match TRBD1. Trimming at V came to 6 bases and at J to 6 bases, leaving 10 bases not matched to a gene. The CDR3 sequence is 15 residues long. CDR1 is MNHEY, CDR2 SVGAGI, per germline. CDR3: CASSLVGQGINGYTF. The CDR3 DNA sequence: TGTGCCAGCAGCCTCGTGGGACAGGGGATTAATGGCTACACCTTC.

The chain links TRBV16 to TRBJ2-7; no firm D call. Trimming shortened V by 4 bases and J by 1 base, and 2 bases separated the two germline ends. From germline, CDR1 is KGHSY and CDR2 FQNENV. The CDR3 is 11 residues long. The CDR3 bases are TGTGCCAGCAGCCCGTCCTACGAGCAGTACTTC. Translation: CASSPSYEQYF.

The V call is TRBV6-5, the J call TRBJ1-6; maybe TRBD1 (5 bases). Germline values: CDR1 MNHEY, CDR2 SVGAGI. The CDR3 runs to 16 residues. V was pared by 2 bases and J by 7 bases, with 15 bases between. CDR3 sequence reads: CASSYQGPPGNSPLHF. For the CDR3, the DNA is TGTGCCAGCAGTTACCAGGGCCCCCCTGGGAATTCACCCCTCCACTTT.

A note on this clone: The same CDR3 also results from other DNA sequences found in this sample. The J gene is TRBJ2-5, the V gene TRBV30; 7 bases map to TRBD1. With V trimmed by 0 bases and J by 3 bases, 4 bases remained unmatched. Germline assignment: CDR1 GTSNPN and CDR2 SVGIG (reference sequence). This CDR3 is 14 amino acids long. CDR3 loop: CAWSVPGTEETQYF. The CDR3 DNA follows: TGTGCCTGGAGTGTACCAGGGACAGAAGAGACCCAGTACTTC.

V gene TRBV18 combines with J gene TRBJ1-2; D remains unclear. The CDR3 runs to 14 residues. CDR1 is KGHSH and CDR2 is LQKENI in the germline V gene. Trimming removed 6 bases at V and 2 bases at J, with 13 bases between. The CDR3 sequence: CASSDPPQNYGYTF. DNA of the CDR3: TGTGCCAGCTCCGACCCCCCACAGAACTATGGCTACACCTTC.

The V and J genes are TRBV28 and TRBJ2-1; D gene uncertain. This CDR3 is 12 amino acids long. V lost 3 bases and J lost 8, with 8 bases in between. Per germline, CDR1 MDHEN and CDR2 SYDVKM. The CDR3 loop reads CASSFSFYEQFF. In DNA, the CDR3 is TGTGCCAGCAGTTTCTCTTTTTATGAGCAGTTCTTC.

V and J are TRBV2 and TRBJ1-2, with TRBD1 as a possible D gene (5 bases). CDR3 size: 14 residues. Germline CDR1 is SNHLY and CDR2 is FYNNEI. Trimming cost V 4 bases and J 0 bases, with 9 bases left between them. CDR3 protein: CASSARVTNYGYTF. For the CDR3, the DNA is TGTGCCAGCAGTGCCAGGGTCACTAACTATGGCTACACCTTC.

This clone was observed a single time. V usage is TRBV27 and J usage is TRBJ1-2; 7 bases agree with TRBD1. This CDR3 has 13 amino acids. Unmatched junction bases numbered 3, after V lost 0 bases and J lost 8 bases. Germline lookup yields CDR1 MNHEY and CDR2 SMNVEV (reference sequence). The chain's CDR3 is CASSLSRQGGYTF. CDR3 sequence (DNA): TGTGCCAGCAGTTTATCAAGACAGGGCGGCTACACCTTC.